This passage covers 19 T cell receptor beta chains from one sample sequenced in a study of blood T cell repertoires in COVID-19. TCRdb keeps only in-frame clones here, not all; method: immunoSEQ multiplex PCR. The repertoire holds fewer than 100,000 clones, with 80% to 90% as singletons. Sequencing input: peripheral blood. These receptors all stem from an elderly man in a cohort sampled during active COVID-19.

The V and J genes are TRBV5-1 and TRBJ1-3, with D unresolved. The CDR3 length is 15 residues. V lost 5 bases, J lost 0 bases, and 12 bases lay in between. Germline loops: CDR1 SGHRS, CDR2 YFSETQ. The CDR3 DNA is TGCGCCAGCAGAGACACCCCATTCTCTGGAAACACCATATATTTT. It encodes CASRDTPFSGNTIYF.

The chain recombines TRBV2 with TRBJ1-6, with D uncertain. Germline CDR1 reads SNHLY; CDR2 reads FYNNEI. CDR3 length: 13 amino acids. V shed 2 bases and J shed 4 bases, with 3 bases lying between them. For the CDR3, the DNA is TGTGCCAGCAGTGAACAGTATAATTCACCCCTCCACTTT. It specifies CASSEQYNSPLHF. Combining the CDR3 with reference TRBV2 and TRBJ1-6 gives the whole variable domain EPEVTQTPSHQVTQMGQEVILRCVPISNHLYFYWYRQILGQKVEFLVSFYNNEISEKSEIFDDQFSVERPDGSNFTLKIRSTKLEDSAMYFCASSEQYNSPLHFGNGTRLTVT.

The chain combines TRBV18 with TRBJ2-7, with 8 bases identical to TRBD1. V shed 3 bases, J shed 6 bases, and the junction held 4 bases outside the gene matches. This CDR3 has 13 residues. CDR1 is KGHSH and CDR2 is LQKENI in the germline V gene. The CDR3 DNA reads as TGTGCCAGCTCACCGCAGGGGGCCACCGAGCAGTACTTC. Amino acid sequence: CASSPQGATEQYF.

The chain couples TRBV6-5 to TRBJ1-1, with a tentative D call TRBD1 (6 bases). Per the germline V gene, CDR1 is MNHEY and CDR2 is SVGAGI. V shed 7 bases and J shed 0 bases, with 12 bases lying between them. The CDR3 runs 14 residues. CDR3 amino acids: CASTPQGMNTEAFF. The DNA of the CDR3 is TGTGCCAGCACTCCCCAGGGGATGAACACTGAAGCTTTCTTT.

The chain links TRBV19 to TRBJ1-2; unclear D gene. With 7 bases removed from V and 8 bases from J, the gap between germline ends came to 23 bases. CDR1 is LNHDA, CDR2 SQIVND, per germline (reference sequence). This CDR3 is built from 15 residues. CDR3 bases: TGTGCCAGTACCTCTAGTACCCCAGAGTACGGGGGCTACACCTTC. Protein sequence: CASTSSTPEYGGYTF.

This rearrangement joins TRBV4-2 to TRBJ1-2, with a weak D call TRBD1 (6 bases). The CDR3 extends over 13 amino acids. CDR1 is LGHNA, CDR2 YNFKEQ, per germline. The V and J ends lost 4 bases and 6 bases respectively, with 12 bases between them. CDR3 DNA: TGTGCCAGCAGCCTGCCAGGGGAACATGGCTACACCTTC. Translated, it gives CASSLPGEHGYTF.

The rearrangement joins TRBV6-6 to TRBJ2-5; 8 bases are shared with TRBD1. Germline V gene lookup returns CDR1 MNHNY and CDR2 SVGAGI (reference sequence). The trim removed 6 bases at V and 3 bases at J, leaving 9 bases unmatched. The CDR3 sequence is 15 residues long. In DNA form, the CDR3 reads TGTGCCAGCAGGCGCGTCGGACAGGGAGAAGAGACCCAGTACTTC. Encoded protein: CASRRVGQGEETQYF.

The J gene is TRBJ1-1, the V gene TRBV15; no definite D call. The V and J ends lost 0 bases and 1 base respectively, with 9 bases between them. The CDR3 runs to 15 residues. Germline-derived CDR1 and CDR2 are LNHNV and YYDKDF (reference sequence). CDR3 DNA: TGTGCCACCAGCAGAGATTGGGCGCGGAACACTGAAGCTTTCTTT. It encodes CATSRDWARNTEAFF.

The V gene is TRBV6-5, the J gene TRBJ2-3, with 11 bases identical to TRBD2. Germline V CDR1 and CDR2: MNHEY, SVGAGI. Trimming removed 7 bases from V and 1 base from J; junction bases left unmatched: 4. The length of the CDR3 is 15 residues. CDR3 amino acids: CASTYSGGGTDTQYF. Written as DNA, the CDR3 is TGTGCCAGCACCTATAGCGGGGGGGGCACAGATACGCAGTATTTT.

The chain carries TRBV27 and TRBJ1-4, with 9 bases matching TRBD1. V lost 2 bases and J lost 4; bases outside the gene matches: 2. This CDR3 spans 15 amino acids. The germline V gene encodes CDR1 MNHEY and CDR2 SMNVEV (reference sequence). In DNA, the CDR3 is TGTGCCAGCAGTTTAGGGACAGGGTTTAATGAAAAACTGTTTTTT. As protein: CASSLGTGFNEKLFF.

The chain uses TRBV7-9 and TRBJ1-2; TRBD1 aligns across 9 bases. CDR3 length equals 15 residues. J was trimmed by 4 bases and V by 5 bases; bases with no gene match: 8. The germline V gene has CDR1 SEHNR and CDR2 FQNEAQ (reference sequence). DNA for the CDR3: TGTGCCAGCAGCCGCGGGACAGGGTACGTCTATGGCTACACCTTC. Protein sequence: CASSRGTGYVYGYTF.

The chain combines TRBV5-8 with TRBJ2-6, with TRBD1 identical over 9 bases. Germline V gene lookup returns CDR1 SGHTS and CDR2 YDEGEE. The CDR3 is 18 residues long. Trimming removed 2 bases from V and 0 bases from J; junction bases left unmatched: 6. The CDR3 region has the DNA TGTGCCAGCAGCTTAACCGGGACAGGGAACTCTGGGGCCAACGTCCTGACTTTC. Its translation is CASSLTGTGNSGANVLTF.

This chain connects TRBV2 to TRBJ1-5, with 8 bases identical to TRBD1. V trimming: 6 bases; J trimming: 2 bases; junction bases outside the gene matches: 9. CDR1 SNHLY and CDR2 FYNNEI come from the germline V gene. The CDR3 length is 16 residues. The CDR3 protein is CASRTHDRGRNQPQHF. CDR3 DNA sequence: TGTGCCAGCAGGACACATGACAGGGGCCGCAATCAGCCCCAGCATTTT.

This chain connects TRBV24-1 to TRBJ1-2; D is possibly TRBD1 (5 bases). This CDR3 has 14 amino acids. V dropped 5 bases and J dropped 2 bases, with 11 bases sitting between them. From germline, CDR1 is KGHDR and CDR2 SFDVKD. The CDR3 coding sequence is TGTGCCACCAGTGCTACGACAGTAAACTATGGCTACACCTTC. Its protein is CATSATTVNYGYTF.

The chain is built from TRBV24-1 and TRBJ2-3; D perhaps matches TRBD2 (5 bases). The length of the CDR3 is 15 residues. The ends were cut back, 4 bases at V and 1 base at J, with 11 bases in the middle. Looked up from germline, CDR1 is KGHDR and CDR2 is SFDVKD. DNA for the CDR3: TGTGCCACCAGTGACCCGAGGGCGGGCACAGATACGCAGTATTTT. This translates into CATSDPRAGTDTQYF.

The CDR3 DNA follows: TGTGCCAGCAGCCCCCCTAGCGGGGACTTCTACAATGAGCAGTTCTTC. It encodes CASSPPSGDFYNEQFF. The chain has TRBV7-3 and TRBJ2-1, with 9 bases fitting TRBD2. From germline, CDR1 is SGHTA and CDR2 FQGTGA. V lost 5 bases and J lost 3; bases outside the gene matches: 8. The CDR3 runs 16 residues.

This clone was seen only once. The CDR3 sequence is CASSLVRPGGNSPLHF. The CDR3 DNA reads TGTGCCAGCAGCTTAGTTCGACCCGGGGGTAATTCACCCCTCCACTTT. The V call is TRBV7-6, the J call TRBJ1-6; TRBD1 might be the D (5 bases). V lost 1 base and J 6 bases, leaving 13 bases between the germline ends. The germline V gene encodes CDR1 SGHVS and CDR2 FNYEAQ. The CDR3 has 16 amino acids.

The CDR3 region has the DNA TGCAGCGTTGCCACATTTCGGACAGGGGGATACAATGAGCAGTTCTTC. It yields the protein CSVATFRTGGYNEQFF. V gene TRBV29-1 combines with J gene TRBJ2-1; TRBD1 aligns across 10 bases. This CDR3 comprises 16 residues. Germline values: CDR1 SQVTM, CDR2 ANQGSEA. V lost 4 bases, J lost 4 bases, and 10 bases stayed unmatched.

The chain has TRBV28 and TRBJ2-2; D uncertain. V dropped 7 bases and J dropped 1 base, with 16 bases sitting between them. The CDR3 extends over 16 amino acids. The germline V gene has CDR1 MDHEN and CDR2 SYDVKM. The CDR3 here is CASIQYTLKNTGELFF. The CDR3 DNA sequence: TGTGCCAGCATCCAATACACGTTAAAGAACACCGGGGAGCTGTTTTTT.